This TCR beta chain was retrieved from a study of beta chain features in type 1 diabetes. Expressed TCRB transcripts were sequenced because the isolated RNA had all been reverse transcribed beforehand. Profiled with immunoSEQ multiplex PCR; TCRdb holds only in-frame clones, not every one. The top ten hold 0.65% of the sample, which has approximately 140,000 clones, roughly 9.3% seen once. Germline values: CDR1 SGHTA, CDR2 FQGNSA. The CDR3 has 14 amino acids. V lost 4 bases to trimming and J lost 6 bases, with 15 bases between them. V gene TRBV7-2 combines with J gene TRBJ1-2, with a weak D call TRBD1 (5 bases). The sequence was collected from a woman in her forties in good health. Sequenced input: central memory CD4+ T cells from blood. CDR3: CASSSSKGLHGYTF. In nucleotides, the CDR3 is TGTGCCAGCAGCTCTTCGAAGGGGTTGCATGGCTACACCTTC.